A single TCR beta chain is shown here with its context. Its antigen remains unidentified. Individual cDNA molecules received unique molecular identifiers. MiXCR, run by TCRdb on the 5' RACE reads, gives a single entry per CDR3 protein. The table includes 55,000 to 75,000 distinct CDR3 sequences, roughly 7.7% detected once. Trimming took 2 bases from V and 8 from J, leaving 14 bases between them. The CDR3 totals 14 residues. Germline values: CDR1 SGDLS, CDR2 YYNGEE. The data stem from a study of early T cells in non-severe SARS-CoV-2 infection. Study background: Whole-blood bulk RNA, unsorted, was sequenced, and chains were unpaired.

The study's findings and limits: Using VDJdb, the matching emphasized anti-spike CD8 responses while missing private and CD4 specificities.

This sequence was found in an adult who was a healthcare worker with PCR-confirmed SARS-CoV-2 infection or an uninfected control (not recorded which). The rearrangement joins TRBV9 to TRBJ2-1, with D unclear. Sequencing input: whole blood. The CDR3 DNA sequence: TGTGCCAGCAGCGTTGCCTTATTTCAGGATGAGCAGTTCTTC. It encodes CASSVALFQDEQFF. The full variable domain, in which reference TRBV9 and TRBJ2-1 provide the parts outside the CDR3, is DSGVTQTPKHLITATGQRVTLRCSPRSGDLSVYWYQQSLDQGLQFLIQYYNGEERAKGNILERFSAQQFPDLHSELNLSSLELGDSALYFCASSVALFQDEQFFGPGTRLTVL.